The clone carrying this TCR beta chain occurred many times. The sample belongs to a study of Graves' ophthalmopathy and Graves' hyperthyroidism. Study background: Peripheral blood samples were taken at initial diagnosis, before any treatment.

Amplified TCR beta CDR3 regions were obtained using RNA transcripts as template. Second-round multiplex PCR came after a first-round RT-PCR that employed HTBI primers. TCRdb fed the multiplex PCR reads into MiXCR, producing one record per CDR3 protein. The sample carries some 350,000 distinct CDR3 sequences, about 15% recorded once. The V end lost 10 bases, the J end lost 12 bases, and 16 bases lay between the germline ends. The CDR3 spans 12 residues. The source is an adult woman with stable Graves' hyperthyroidism. This chain joins TRBV12-3 or TRBV12-4 and TRBJ1-6; tentatively, D is TRBD1 (5 bases). What was sequenced was peripheral blood. Written as DNA, the CDR3 is TGTGCCACCAGGGTGGGAGGGGAACCCCTCCACTTT. It yields the protein CATRVGGEPLHF.